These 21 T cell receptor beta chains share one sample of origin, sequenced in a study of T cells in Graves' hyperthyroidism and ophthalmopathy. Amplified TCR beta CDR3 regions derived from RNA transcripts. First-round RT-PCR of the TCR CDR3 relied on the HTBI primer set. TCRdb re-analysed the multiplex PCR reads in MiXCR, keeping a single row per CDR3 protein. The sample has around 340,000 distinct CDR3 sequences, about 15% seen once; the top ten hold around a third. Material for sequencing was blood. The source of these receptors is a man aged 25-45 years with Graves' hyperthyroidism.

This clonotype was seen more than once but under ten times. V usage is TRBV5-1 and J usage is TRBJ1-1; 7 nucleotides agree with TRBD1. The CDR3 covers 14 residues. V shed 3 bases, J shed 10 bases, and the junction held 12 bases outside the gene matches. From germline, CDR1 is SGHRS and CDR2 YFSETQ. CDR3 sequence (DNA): TGCGCCAGCAGCTCCGGGGACAGATATCGAGGAGCTTTCTTT. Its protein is CASSSGDRYRGAFF.

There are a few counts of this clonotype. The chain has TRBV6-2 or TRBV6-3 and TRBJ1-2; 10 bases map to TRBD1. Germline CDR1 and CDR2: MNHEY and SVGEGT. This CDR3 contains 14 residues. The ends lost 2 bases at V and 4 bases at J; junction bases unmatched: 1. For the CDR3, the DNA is TGTGCCAGCAGTTACCGGACAGGGGGCTATGGCTACACCTTC. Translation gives CASSYRTGGYGYTF.

The CDR3 region is CSARDGGKDYEQYF. The DNA for the CDR3 is TGCAGTGCTAGAGATGGGGGCAAAGACTACGAGCAGTACTTC. J is TRBJ2-7 and V is TRBV20-1; perhaps TRBD1 as D (6 bases). This CDR3 is 14 amino acids long. Germline CDR1 DFQATT, CDR2 SNEGSKA (reference sequence). V was trimmed by 0 bases and J by 3 bases, leaving 12 bases between them.

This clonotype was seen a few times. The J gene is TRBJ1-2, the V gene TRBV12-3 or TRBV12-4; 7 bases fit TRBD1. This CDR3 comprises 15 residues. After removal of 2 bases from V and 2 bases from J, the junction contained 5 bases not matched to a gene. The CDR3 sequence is CASSLQGQLNYGYTF. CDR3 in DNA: TGTGCCAGCAGTTTACAGGGACAGCTAAACTATGGCTACACCTTC.

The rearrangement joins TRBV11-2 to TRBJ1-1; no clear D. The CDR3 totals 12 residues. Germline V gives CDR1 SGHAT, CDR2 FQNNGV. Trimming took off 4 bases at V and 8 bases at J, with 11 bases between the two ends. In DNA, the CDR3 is TGTGCCAGCAGCTGGGGTACTCCCGAAGCTTTCTTT. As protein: CASSWGTPEAFF.

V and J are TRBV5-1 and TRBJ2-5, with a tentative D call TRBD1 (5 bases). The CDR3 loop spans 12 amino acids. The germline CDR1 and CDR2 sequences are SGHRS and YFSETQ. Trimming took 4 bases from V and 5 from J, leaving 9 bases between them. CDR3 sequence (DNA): TGCGCCAGCAGCGAACCAGGGGAGACCCAGTACTTC. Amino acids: CASSEPGETQYF.

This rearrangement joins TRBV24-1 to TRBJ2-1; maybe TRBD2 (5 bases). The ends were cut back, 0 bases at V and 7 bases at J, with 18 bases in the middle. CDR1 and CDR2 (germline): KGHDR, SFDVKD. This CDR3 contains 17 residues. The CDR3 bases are TGTGCCACCAGTGATTTGCGAGGGCCTCAAAGGCGGAATGAGCAGTTCTTC. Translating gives CATSDLRGPQRRNEQFF.

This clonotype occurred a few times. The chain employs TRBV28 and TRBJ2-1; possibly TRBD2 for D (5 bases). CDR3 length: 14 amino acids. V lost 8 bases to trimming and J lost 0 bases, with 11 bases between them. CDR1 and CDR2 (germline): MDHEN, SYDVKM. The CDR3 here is CASLLRGSYNEQFF. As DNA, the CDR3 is TGTGCCAGCCTTCTCCGGGGCTCCTACAATGAGCAGTTCTTC.

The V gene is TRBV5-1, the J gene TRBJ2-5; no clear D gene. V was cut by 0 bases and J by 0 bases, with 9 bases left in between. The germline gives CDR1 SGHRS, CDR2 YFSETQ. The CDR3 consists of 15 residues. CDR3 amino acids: CASSLGSSNQETQYF. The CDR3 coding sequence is TGCGCCAGCAGCTTGGGAAGCAGTAACCAAGAGACCCAGTACTTC.

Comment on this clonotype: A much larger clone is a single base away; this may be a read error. Here the CDR3 reads CALEVVYEQYF. CDR3 nucleotides: TGTGCCCTGGAGGTAGTCTACGAGCAGTACTTC. The V gene is TRBV24-1, the J gene TRBJ2-7; tentative D call: TRBD2 (5 bases). Germline-derived CDR1 and CDR2 are KGHDR and SFDVKD. Trimming left V 12 bases short and J 3 bases short, with 11 bases between. The CDR3 runs to 11 residues.

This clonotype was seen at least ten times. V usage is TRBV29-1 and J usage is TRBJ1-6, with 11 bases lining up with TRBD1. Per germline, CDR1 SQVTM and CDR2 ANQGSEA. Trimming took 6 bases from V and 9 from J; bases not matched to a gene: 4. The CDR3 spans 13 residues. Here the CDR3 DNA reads TGCAGCGTCCGGACAGGGGGCGCTTCACCCCTCCACTTT. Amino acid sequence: CSVRTGGASPLHF.

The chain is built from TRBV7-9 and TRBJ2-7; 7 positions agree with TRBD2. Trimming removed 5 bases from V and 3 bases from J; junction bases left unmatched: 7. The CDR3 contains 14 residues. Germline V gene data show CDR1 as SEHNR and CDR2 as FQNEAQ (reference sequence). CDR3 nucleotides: TGTGCCAGCAGCGGGGCGGGAGCCAGCTACGAGCAGTACTTC. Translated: CASSGAGASYEQYF.

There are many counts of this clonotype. The CDR3 nucleotides are TGCAGTGCTAGAGGCCAAGATAAGCCCTGGGGTGAGCAGTTCTTC. Encoded protein: CSARGQDKPWGEQFF. The genes are TRBV20-1 and TRBJ2-1; D remains unclear. The CDR3 runs to 15 residues. Germline CDR1 is DFQATT and CDR2 is SNEGSKA (reference sequence). The V end lost 1 base, the J end lost 9 bases, and 19 bases lay between the germline ends.

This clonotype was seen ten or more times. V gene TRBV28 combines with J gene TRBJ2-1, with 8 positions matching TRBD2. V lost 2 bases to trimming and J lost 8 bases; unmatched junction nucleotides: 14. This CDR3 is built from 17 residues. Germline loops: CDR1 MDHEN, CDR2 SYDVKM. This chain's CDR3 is CASSLAEREPVLDEQFF. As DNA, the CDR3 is TGTGCCAGCAGTTTAGCTGAGCGGGAGCCCGTTTTGGATGAGCAGTTCTTC.

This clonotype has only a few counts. Here the CDR3 DNA reads TGCGCCAGCAGCCCGGGACTAGCGGTAGCCAAAAACATTCAGTACTTC. It specifies CASSPGLAVAKNIQYF. The chain couples TRBV4-1 to TRBJ2-4; 11 bases are a match to TRBD2. Losses at the gene ends were 4 bases for V and 0 bases for J; bases not matched to a gene: 2. CDR1 and CDR2 (germline): MGHRA, YSYEKL. CDR3 length: 16 amino acids.

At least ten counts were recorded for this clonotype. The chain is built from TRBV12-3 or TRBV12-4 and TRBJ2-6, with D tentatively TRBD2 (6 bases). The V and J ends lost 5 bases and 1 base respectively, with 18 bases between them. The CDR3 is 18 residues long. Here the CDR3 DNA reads TGTGCCAGCAGTCCCCTACAGGTGGGAGGTTCTGGGGCCAACGTCCTGACTTTC. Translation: CASSPLQVGGSGANVLTF.

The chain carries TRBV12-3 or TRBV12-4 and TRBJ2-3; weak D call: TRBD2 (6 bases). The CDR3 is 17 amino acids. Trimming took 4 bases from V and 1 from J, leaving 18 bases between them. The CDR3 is CASSSQLAVRGTDTQYF. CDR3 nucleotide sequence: TGTGCCAGCAGTTCACAATTAGCGGTTAGGGGCACAGATACGCAGTATTTT.

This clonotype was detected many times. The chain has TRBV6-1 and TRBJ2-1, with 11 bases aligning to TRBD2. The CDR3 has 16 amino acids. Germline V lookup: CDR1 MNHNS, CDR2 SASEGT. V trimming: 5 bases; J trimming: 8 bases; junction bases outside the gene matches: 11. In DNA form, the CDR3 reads TGTGCCAGCAGTTATCAGACTAGCGGGAATGGTGATGAGCAGTTCTTC. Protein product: CASSYQTSGNGDEQFF.

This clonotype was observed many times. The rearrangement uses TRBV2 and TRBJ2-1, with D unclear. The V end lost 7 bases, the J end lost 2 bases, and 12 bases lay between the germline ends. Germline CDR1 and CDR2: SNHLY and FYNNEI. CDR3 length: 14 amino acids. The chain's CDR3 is CASMDLGPYNEQFF. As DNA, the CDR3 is TGTGCCAGCATGGACCTTGGCCCCTACAATGAGCAGTTCTTC. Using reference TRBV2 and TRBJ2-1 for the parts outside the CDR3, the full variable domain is EPEVTQTPSHQVTQMGQEVILRCVPISNHLYFYWYRQILGQKVEFLVSFYNNEISEKSEIFDDQFSVERPDGSNFTLKIRSTKLEDSAMYFCASMDLGPYNEQFFGPGTRLTVL.

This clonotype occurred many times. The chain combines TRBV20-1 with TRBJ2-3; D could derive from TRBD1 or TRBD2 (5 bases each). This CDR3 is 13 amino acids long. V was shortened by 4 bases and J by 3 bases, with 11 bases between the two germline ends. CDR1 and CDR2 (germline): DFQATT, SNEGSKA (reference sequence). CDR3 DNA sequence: TGCAGTGCTAAGAAGGGGAGAACAGATACGCAGTATTTT. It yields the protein CSAKKGRTDTQYF.

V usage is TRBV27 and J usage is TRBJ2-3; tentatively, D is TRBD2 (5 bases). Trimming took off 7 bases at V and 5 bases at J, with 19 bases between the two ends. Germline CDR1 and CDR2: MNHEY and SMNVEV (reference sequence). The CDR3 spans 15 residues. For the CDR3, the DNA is TGTGCCAGCACTATCTCAACAATAACTAGAGATACGCAGTATTTT. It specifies CASTISTITRDTQYF.